The source of this TCR beta chain is a study of blood T cell repertoires in COVID-19. Study-level information: Some COVID-19 samples were acute and others convalescent; all came from the United States, Italy and Spain. In each case, the material was cDNA or gDNA derived from T cells, B-cell-depleted T cells, or PBMCs.

Original methodology: Cell counts per sample came from amplifying reference gene primers. The assay was immunoSEQ multiplex PCR, and TCRdb's table has in-frame clones only and misses some. D and trimming come from the DNA, and the V and J calls and clone size come from that table. Of some 100,000 clones detected, 81% appear once; the ten largest clones hold about 4.2%. The clonotype was recovered from a man in his sixties with acute or convalescent COVID-19. The sequenced sample consisted of peripheral blood.

The DNA for the CDR3 is TGCGCCAGCAGCTTGGCGGTGGGCACAGATACGCAGTATTTT. This gives the protein CASSLAVGTDTQYF. This chain connects TRBV5-1 to TRBJ2-3; no clear D. The CDR3 has 14 amino acids. Germline CDR1 reads SGHRS; CDR2 reads YFSETQ. Trimming pared 0 bases from V and 1 base from J, leaving 6 bases between.